One and the same sample provided the 5 T cell receptor beta chains below, sequenced in a study of T cells in Graves' hyperthyroidism and ophthalmopathy (dated by TCRdb to about 2019). Libraries were built with multiplex PCR. The sequencer was an Illumina HiSeq 2000. TCR beta CDR3 regions were amplified from RNA transcripts. For the first round of RT-PCR on the TCR CDR3, the HTBI primer set was used together with the Qiagen OneStep RT-PCR kit. TCRdb trimmed public reads at Q25 via fastp, called clones via MiXCR and kept in-frame beta chains. Merged by CDR3 protein, the rows form single entries marked with the most common genes and DNA. The sample yields some 580,000 distinct CDR3 sequences; about a sixth were counted once. Under 3.5% of the sample is in the top ten clones. Source material: blood. The receptor set was obtained from a middle-aged woman with Graves' ophthalmopathy.

This clonotype was detected ten times or more. V gene TRBV30 combines with J gene TRBJ1-2; 7 nucleotides line up with TRBD1. The CDR3 sequence is 17 residues long. Germline V gives CDR1 GTSNPN, CDR2 SVGIG (reference sequence). Germline trimming cut 1 base from V and 1 base from J; bases unmatched to any gene: 12. CDR3 in amino acids: CAWSGKSGTAFNYGYTF. Written as DNA, the CDR3 is TGTGCCTGGAGTGGAAAATCAGGGACAGCCTTTAACTATGGCTACACCTTC.

This clonotype was found a few times. The chain couples TRBV19 to TRBJ2-1; a possible D gene is TRBD2 (6 bases). V lost 7 bases to trimming and J lost 4 bases, with 14 bases between them. The CDR3 consists of 14 residues. In germline, CDR1 is LNHDA, CDR2 SQIVND (reference sequence). The CDR3 sequence is CASTIGGAYNEQFF. DNA of the CDR3: TGTGCCAGTACCATCGGAGGGGCGTACAATGAGCAGTTCTTC.

The table lists this clonotype with many counts. Sequence at one end of the junction differs from germline and may be a read error. This chain joins TRBV5-1 and TRBJ1-3, with D perhaps TRBD1 (5 bases). Looked up from germline, CDR1 is SGHRS and CDR2 is YFSETQ. This CDR3 spans 15 amino acids. For the CDR3, the DNA is TGTGCCAGCAGCCTCGGACAAAGCTCTGGAAACACCATATATTTT. It translates to CASSLGQSSGNTIYF.

Many counts were recorded for this clonotype. The genes are TRBV3-1 and TRBJ2-1; 9 bases are shared with TRBD2. CDR3 size: 15 residues. Germline values: CDR1 LGHDT, CDR2 YNNKEL (reference sequence). The junction had 8 bases not matched to a gene; V was cut back by 6 bases and J by 5 bases. The CDR3 region is CASSPYSGRDNEQFF. CDR3 in DNA: TGTGCCAGCAGTCCCTATAGCGGGAGAGACAATGAGCAGTTCTTC.

Of note for this clonotype: This clone may be a read error of a much larger clone one base away. V gene TRBV20-1 combines with J gene TRBJ2-5; the match to TRBD1 covers 9 bases. With V trimmed by 7 bases and J by 9 bases, 12 bases remained unmatched. Germline values: CDR1 DFQATT, CDR2 SNEGSKA (reference sequence). This CDR3 is 13 amino acids long. The CDR3 here is CSVSGTGLGAQYF. CDR3 in DNA: TGCAGTGTGTCCGGGACAGGGCTTGGGGCCCAGTACTTC.